This T cell receptor (beta chain) was sequenced for a study of T cell clonality in common variable immunodeficiency. General study points: Common variable immunodeficiency TCR beta sequences reportedly had fewer deletions and N-nucleotide insertions.

Blood samples were heparinized, about 5 to 9 ml per donor. This clone was seen at least ten times. What it binds is unknown. The missing CDR3 end, 3 residues past where the read stops, is filled in from the germline J gene. Germline V gene sequence: CDR1 DFQATT, CDR2 SNEGSKA (reference sequence). The CDR3 length is 14 residues. Sequencing input was equivalent genomic DNA from CVID and controls. Assay used: immunoSEQ multiplex PCR; TCRdb lists only in-frame clones, some missing. The specimen has about 26,000 clones, none found just once. J is TRBJ1-3 and V is TRBV20-1, with 7 bases lining up with TRBD1. The sequence was obtained from a human donor with common variable immunodeficiency. What was sequenced was peripheral blood mononuclear cells. Here the CDR3 reads CSARDGDSGIRIYF. CDR3 bases read: TGCAGTGCTAGGGATGGGGACAGTGGTATTAGG.